A single count supports the clone carrying this TCR beta chain. As yet, its antigen is unknown. The sample belongs to a study of PD-L1 blockade in urothelial cancer. Study results and limitations: In blood at 3 weeks, tumor-associated clones expanded more among patients with durable benefit.

TCRdb's table, derived via immunoSEQ multiplex PCR, lists solely in-frame clones and lacks some. The sample holds around 130,000 clones; approximately 88% are singletons and the top ten take 3.2%. Germline CDR1 and CDR2: MNHEY and SVGAGI. With V trimmed by 0 bases and J by 4 bases, 3 bases remained unmatched. This CDR3 comprises 15 residues. The time point denotes: pretreatment peripheral blood. The origin of this receptor is a man aged 45-60 years with urothelial cancer. The material sequenced was PBMCs, taken around atezolizumab (anti-PD-L1) treatment. The V call is TRBV6-5, the J call TRBJ2-7; 10 bases fit TRBD2. The CDR3, as DNA: TGTGCCAGCAGTTACTCGACTAGCGGGCAATACGAGCAGTACTTC. Amino acids: CASSYSTSGQYEQYF.